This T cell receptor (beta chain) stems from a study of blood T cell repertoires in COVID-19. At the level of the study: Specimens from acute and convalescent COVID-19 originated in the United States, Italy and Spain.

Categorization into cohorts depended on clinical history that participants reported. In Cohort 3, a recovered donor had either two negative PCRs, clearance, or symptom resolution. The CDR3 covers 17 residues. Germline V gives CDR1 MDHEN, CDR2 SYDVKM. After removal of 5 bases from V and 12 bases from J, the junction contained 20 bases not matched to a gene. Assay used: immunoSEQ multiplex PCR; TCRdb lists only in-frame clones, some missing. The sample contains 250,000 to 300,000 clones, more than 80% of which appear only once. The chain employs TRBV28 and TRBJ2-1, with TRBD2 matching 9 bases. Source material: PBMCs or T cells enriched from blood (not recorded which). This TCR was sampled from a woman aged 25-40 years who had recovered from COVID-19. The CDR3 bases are TGTGCCAGCAGTCAACCTTGGGTGACTAGCGGCCCTAGGGGGCAGTTCTTC. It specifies CASSQPWVTSGPRGQFF.